The clone carrying this T cell receptor beta chain has a handful of counts. Looked up from germline, CDR1 is SNHLY and CDR2 is FYNNEI. The CDR3 has 15 residues. The data stem from a study of blood T cells in healthy people across ages. Study summary: Template-switching capture recovered about one barcoded beta molecule per two T cells.

Together with a sample-barcoded 5' primer, a J-beta primer mix was included in a second PCR lasting roughly 6 to 12 cycles. TCRdb recomputed calls from the 5' RACE reads with MiXCR, one row per CDR3 protein. The sample has 550,000 to 750,000 distinct CDR3 sequences, under 25% seen once. Sequenced: blood. The origin of this receptor is a man aged 65 to 85 in good health. This chain links TRBV2 with TRBJ2-1; D is perhaps TRBD2 (6 bases). The better agreement between TRBJ2-5 and the DNA end casts doubt on the J call. DNA for the CDR3: TGTGCCAGCAGTGCGAGGACACGGAGGGCCGAGACCCAGTACTTC. It codes for CASSARTRRAETQYF.